This T cell receptor (beta chain) emerged from a study of OX40 agonist ivuxolimab in advanced cancers. Assay used: immunoSEQ multiplex PCR; TCRdb lists only in-frame clones, some missing. The sample comprises 15,000 to 20,000 clones, about 73% of which are singletons, and more than 30% rests with the top ten. CDR1 LGHNA and CDR2 YSLEER come from the germline V gene. This CDR3 contains 16 residues. Trimming shortened V by 0 bases and J by 7 bases, and 16 bases separated the two germline ends. This TCR was recovered from an adult with an advanced solid tumor such as melanoma, head and neck, liver or kidney cancer. The sequencing here drew on CD4+ or CD8+ T cells sorted from blood, taken in a trial of the OX40 agonist ivuxolimab. This rearrangement joins TRBV4-3 to TRBJ2-1; D is possibly TRBD2 (5 bases). The CDR3 sequence is CASSQDDYSDGNEQFF. CDR3 DNA sequence: TGCGCCAGCAGCCAAGATGACTACTCCGATGGGAATGAGCAGTTCTTC.